This T cell receptor beta chain was identified in a study of cytomegalovirus exposure and HLA in healthy donors. Regarding the study as a whole: As a later analysis showed, several of the most significant clusters appeared to be linked to common viral pathogens. Solely CMV serostatus was available to characterize immune exposure.

The PCR was carried out with 60 Vbeta primers and 13 Jbeta primers. Libraries were prepared by immunoSEQ multiplex PCR; TCRdb keeps only in-frame clonotypes and omits some of them. Seen here are some 120,000 clones, around 80% observed once, and the top ten hold 5.3%. With regard to this clone: Its antigen is not known.

V lost 0 bases to trimming and J lost 15 bases; unmatched junction nucleotides: 27. CDR1 and CDR2 (germline): GTSNPN, SVGIG (reference sequence). The CDR3 loop spans 19 amino acids. V usage is TRBV30 and J usage is TRBJ2-1; 9 bases fit TRBD1. The receptor was derived from a man in his thirties or forties in good health and CMV-seronegative. The source material was PBMCs. The chain's CDR3 is CAWSVDLGSSRTGASRRFF. DNA for the CDR3: TGTGCCTGGAGTGTAGATTTGGGGAGTTCCAGGACAGGGGCCAGCCGTCGGTTCTTC.